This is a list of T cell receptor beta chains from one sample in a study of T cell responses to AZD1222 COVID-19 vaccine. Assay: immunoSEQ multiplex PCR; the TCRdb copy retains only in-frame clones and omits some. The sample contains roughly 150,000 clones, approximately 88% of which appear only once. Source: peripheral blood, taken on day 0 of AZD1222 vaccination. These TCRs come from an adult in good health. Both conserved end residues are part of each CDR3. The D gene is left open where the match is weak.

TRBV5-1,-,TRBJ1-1,TGCGCCAGCACCCAGGACTTAGGGACTGAAGCTTTCTTT,CASTQDLGTEAFF
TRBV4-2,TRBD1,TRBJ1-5,TGTGCCAGCAGCCCCTTCCAGGGGGCGCATCAGCCCCAGCATTTT,CASSPFQGAHQPQHF
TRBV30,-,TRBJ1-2,TGTGCCTGGAGTGTTGACTATGGCTACACCTTC,CAWSVDYGYTF
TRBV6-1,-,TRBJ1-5,TGTGCCAGCAGTGAAAATAGACACAATAGCAATCAGCCCCAGCATTTT,CASSENRHNSNQPQHF
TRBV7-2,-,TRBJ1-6,TGTGCCAGCAGCCTAAACAATTCACCCCTCCACTTT,CASSLNNSPLHF
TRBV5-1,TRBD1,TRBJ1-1,TGCGCCAGCAGCTTGAGGACAGGCGGGAACACTGAAGCTTTCTTT,CASSLRTGGNTEAFF
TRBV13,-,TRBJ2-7,TGTGCCAGCAGCTTACGGCGCTACGAGCAGTACTTC,CASSLRRYEQYF
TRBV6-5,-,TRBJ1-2,TGTGCCAGCAGTCGAGGGCAGTCGGGCTATGGCTACACCTTC,CASSRGQSGYGYTF
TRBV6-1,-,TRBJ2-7,TGTGCCAGCAGTGAAGCCGCTTCCGGACTTTTCTACGAGCAGTACTTC,CASSEAASGLFYEQYF
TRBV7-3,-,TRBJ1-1,TGTGCCAGCAGCTTAGGTCGGGGGAACACTGAAGCTTTCTTT,CASSLGRGNTEAFF